Listed below are T cell receptor beta chains from one sample, sequenced in a study of regulatory T cells in long-lasting Graves disease. TCRdb processed the multiplex PCR reads anew with MiXCR; each CDR3 protein has one entry. The table shows around 450,000 distinct CDR3 sequences, with approximately 21% occurring only once. Sample: peripheral blood mononuclear cells (PBMCs), taken when the disease was refractory, from a patient treated with antithyroid drugs. Source of these receptors: a female donor with Graves disease. Each CDR3 is given without its conserved first and last residue. Fields, in order: J gene, V gene, CDR3 protein.

TRBJ1-5 | TRBV6-1 | ASRPATPDQPQH
TRBJ1-1 | TRBV12-3/TRBV12-4 | ASKFRVRLHTEAF
TRBJ1-2 | TRBV11-1 | ASSWGQGRFYGYT
TRBJ1-5 | TRBV28 | ASSKGFPGGNQPQH
TRBJ2-5 | TRBV5-6 | ASSFVTGEETQY
TRBJ1-2 | TRBV14 | ASAKGLYGYT
TRBJ1-2 | TRBV30 | AWSVLHTGDET
TRBJ1-4 | TRBV9 | ASSVFDEKLF
TRBJ2-5 | TRBV27 | ASGLGLETQY
TRBJ1-1 | TRBV7-9 | ASSSSTGIATEAF
TRBJ2-1 | TRBV6-2/TRBV6-3 | ASSYQGLQQF
TRBJ2-5 | TRBV2 | ASSPGAHGGETQY
TRBJ2-5 | TRBV24-1 | ATSVGGGLETQY
TRBJ2-7 | TRBV6-2/TRBV6-3 | ASSSTSIVSYEQY
TRBJ2-7 | TRBV12-3/TRBV12-4 | ASRPTVSYEQY
TRBJ1-1 | TRBV15 | ATSREGQSRGGEAF
TRBJ2-7 | TRBV30 | AWGTFLDEQY
TRBJ2-5 | TRBV7-3 | ASSPNLGTSGKETQY
TRBJ2-3 | TRBV4-3 | ASSQNPWDRNLGTDTQY
TRBJ2-3 | TRBV12-3/TRBV12-4 | ASSLGSTDTQY
TRBJ2-5 | TRBV20-1 | SARLAGVMETQY
TRBJ2-7 | TRBV4-2 | ASSQPDSTYEQY
TRBJ2-1 | TRBV20-1 | SARAGGLSSYNEQF
TRBJ1-1 | TRBV27 | ASSLMGVAAMNTEAF
TRBJ2-7 | TRBV11-2 | ASSPRDSFYEQY
TRBJ1-1 | TRBV12-3/TRBV12-4 | ASSSGQGPEWSMNTEAF
TRBJ2-3 | TRBV28 | ASSPGLAELDTQY
TRBJ2-7 | TRBV5-8 | ASSLEEGGWNEQY
TRBJ2-1 | TRBV5-1 | ASSSLGTFSYNEQF
TRBJ2-1 | TRBV2 | ASSGGTSVLNEQF
TRBJ2-7 | TRBV5-1 | ASRLGQGSYKQY
TRBJ1-6 | TRBV5-1 | ASSLGGRRSSYNSPLH
TRBJ1-4 | TRBV30 | AWSVPRLREKLF
TRBJ1-1 | TRBV7-8 | ASSLASRGSTEAF
TRBJ1-5 | TRBV2 | ASSDPDRENQPQH
TRBJ2-5 | TRBV7-6 | ASQGAGETQY